Listed below are T cell receptor beta chains from one sample, sequenced in a study of siplizumab effects on memory and regulatory T cells. Generated by immunoSEQ multiplex PCR, the TCRdb table keeps only in-frame clones and is missing some. Seen here are about 100,000 clones, roughly 94% observed once, and the top ten hold 1% to 1.5%. Sequenced sample: non-Treg CD4+ T cells sorted from blood. The source is a human donor in good health. Each CDR3 is given with its conserved first and last residue. A D gene is named only where the DNA matches it firmly. The size of a clone is reported for some rows only, either as once, few or many, or as a class for expanded clones.

-	TRBV25-1	14	-	TRBJ2-1	CASSEPTVYNEQFF	TGTGCCAGCAGTGAACCTACAGTTTACAATGAGCAGTTCTTC
-	TRBV4-1	12	-	TRBJ1-2	CASTGEGYGYTF	TGCGCCAGCACAGGGGAAGGCTATGGCTACACCTTC
TRBD1	TRBV9	19	-	TRBJ1-1	CASSVASAVTGDPNTEAFF	TGTGCCAGCAGCGTAGCCTCAGCGGTGACAGGGGATCCGAACACTGAAGCTTTCTTT
TRBD1	TRBV7-8	15	-	TRBJ2-3	CASSYPGQGTDTQYF	TGTGCCAGCAGTTACCCGGGACAGGGCACAGATACGCAGTATTTT
-	TRBV6-5	15	-	TRBJ1-4	CASSSSPLTNEKLFF	-
TRBD1	TRBV7-3	17	-	TRBJ2-3	CASSLSSGTGVGDTQYF	TGTGCCAGCAGCTTATCCTCAGGGACAGGCGTAGGAGATACGCAGTATTTT
-	TRBV6-5	14	once	TRBJ1-2	CASTRGLGMVGYTF	TGTGCCAGCACGCGGGGGTTGGGGATGGTTGGCTACACCTTC
-	TRBV19	14	-	TRBJ1-2	CASRSEPPNYGYTF	TGTGCCAGTCGCTCGGAGCCTCCGAACTATGGCTACACCTTC
-	TRBV28	16	-	TRBJ2-7	CASNAKGRGRGYEQYF	TGTGCCAGCAACGCCAAAGGGAGAGGCAGGGGCTACGAGCAGTACTTC
-	TRBV6-9	12	-	TRBJ1-1	CASGRGNTEAFF	TGTGCCAGCGGCAGGGGGAACACTGAAGCTTTCTTT
TRBD2	TRBV28	16	once	TRBJ2-3	CASNGLAGGVTDTQYF	TGTGCCAGCAACGGACTAGCGGGAGGTGTCACAGATACGCAGTATTTT
TRBD1	TRBV7-8	15	-	TRBJ2-2	CASTLTGDGTGELFF	TGTGCCAGCACCCTTACAGGGGACGGCACCGGGGAGCTGTTTTTT
-	TRBV5-1	14	-	TRBJ1-6	CASSSGDAGSPLHF	TGCGCCAGCAGTTCCGGAGACGCCGGTTCACCCCTCCACTTT
-	TRBV6-6	13	-	TRBJ2-7	CASSYGANYEQYF	TGTGCCAGCAGTTATGGGGCAAACTACGAGCAGTACTTC
-	TRBV5-6	15	-	TRBJ2-3	CASSPGTPILDTQYF	TGTGCCAGCAGCCCGGGGACCCCTATTTTGGATACGCAGTATTTT
-	TRBV19	15	-	TRBJ1-3	CASSYLQGSGNTIYF	TGTGCCAGTAGCTATCTACAGGGATCTGGAAACACCATATATTTT
TRBD2	TRBV7-9	18	-	TRBJ2-2	CGSSLVILAGGNTGELFF	TGTGGCAGCAGCTTAGTGATCTTAGCGGGAGGGAACACCGGGGAGCTGTTTTTT
-	TRBV28	12	-	TRBJ1-4	CASSLGVEKLFF	TGTGCCAGCAGTTTAGGGGTTGAAAAACTGTTTTTT
-	TRBV5-1	15	-	TRBJ2-1	CASSLVGSSYNEQFF	TGCGCCAGCAGCTTGGTGGGTAGCTCCTACAATGAGCAGTTCTTC
-	TRBV23-1	16	-	TRBJ2-5	CASSPGGLIPGETQYF	TGCGCCAGCAGTCCTGGGGGGTTAATTCCCGGGGAGACCCAGTACTTC
TRBD1	TRBV6-1	13	-	TRBJ1-1	CASRGQGIEEAFF	TGTGCCAGCAGGGGACAGGGAATAGAGGAAGCTTTCTTT
TRBD2	TRBV9	20	-	TRBJ2-1	CASSVGTSGRLYRSYNEQFF	TGTGCCAGCAGCGTAGGGACTAGCGGGAGGTTATACAGGTCCTACAATGAGCAGTTCTTC
TRBD1	TRBV28	15	once	TRBJ2-3	CASSLRTGSTDTQYF	TGTGCCAGCAGTTTGCGGACAGGGAGCACAGATACGCAGTATTTT
TRBD2	TRBV6-4	15	-	TRBJ2-1	CASSSERDSYNEQFF	TGTGCCAGCAGTTCTGAGCGGGATTCCTACAATGAGCAGTTCTTC
-	TRBV30	14	-	TRBJ2-3	CAWSVFPSPDTQYF	TGTGCCTGGAGTGTATTTCCGTCGCCGGATACGCAGTATTTT
TRBD1	TRBV7-6	15	-	TRBJ2-7	CASSRGGTGEYEQYF	TGTGCCAGCAGCCGGGGCGGGACAGGGGAGTACGAGCAGTACTTC
TRBD1	TRBV30	16	-	TRBJ2-2	CAWSLKTGWMTGELFF	TGTGCCTGGAGTCTCAAGACAGGGTGGATGACCGGGGAGCTGTTTTTT
-	TRBV5-1	14	-	TRBJ2-3	CASSSRIRTDTQYF	TGCGCCAGCAGCTCAAGAATACGCACAGATACGCAGTATTTT
-	TRBV4-1	15	-	TRBJ1-4	CASSRPSSTNEKLFF	TGCGCCAGCAGCCGCCCTTCTTCTACTAATGAAAAACTGTTTTTT
TRBD2	TRBV30	19	-	TRBJ2-3	CAWRMLGGLAGGSTDTQYF	TGTGCCTGGAGGATGCTTGGGGGACTAGCGGGAGGAAGCACAGATACGCAGTATTTT
TRBD1	TRBV7-4	13	-	TRBJ2-7	CAGIRDSFCEQYF	TGTGCCGGCATCCGGGACAGCTTCTGCGAGCAGTACTTC